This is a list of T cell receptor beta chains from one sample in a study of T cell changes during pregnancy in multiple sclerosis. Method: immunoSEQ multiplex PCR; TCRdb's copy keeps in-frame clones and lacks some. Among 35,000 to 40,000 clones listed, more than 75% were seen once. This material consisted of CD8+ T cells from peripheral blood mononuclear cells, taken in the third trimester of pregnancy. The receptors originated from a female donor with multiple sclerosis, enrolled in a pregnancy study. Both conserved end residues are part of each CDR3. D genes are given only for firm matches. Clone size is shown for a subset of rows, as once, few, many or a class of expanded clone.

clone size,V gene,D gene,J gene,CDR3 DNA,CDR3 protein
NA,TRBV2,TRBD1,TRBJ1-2,TGTGCCAGCGGCCTTGGGCAGGGGGCGTATGGCTACACCTTC,CASGLGQGAYGYTF
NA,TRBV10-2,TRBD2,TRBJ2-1,TGCGCCAGCAGATCTGCGGGGGATGAGCAGTTCTTC,CASRSAGDEQFF
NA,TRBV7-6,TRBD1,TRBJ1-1,TGTGCCAGCAGCTTAGAGGCAGGGGGAGGCACTGAAGCTTTCTTT,CASSLEAGGGTEAFF
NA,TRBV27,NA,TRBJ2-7,TGTGCCAGCAGTTTCGGGGGTTACGAGCAGTACTTC,CASSFGGYEQYF
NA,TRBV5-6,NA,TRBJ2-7,TGTGCCAGCAGCTTGGGACTAGAAGGAAGCTACGAGCAGTACTTC,CASSLGLEGSYEQYF
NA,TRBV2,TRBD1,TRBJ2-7,TGTGCCAGCAGTGGGACAGGGCGTTCCTCCTACGAGCAGTACTTC,CASSGTGRSSYEQYF
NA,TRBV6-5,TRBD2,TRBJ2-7,TGTGCCAGCAGCCCGTATGGATTAGCGGGGTTCGAGCAGTACTTC,CASSPYGLAGFEQYF
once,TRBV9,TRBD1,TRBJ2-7,TGTGCCAGCAGCCCTTCGACAGGGGACTCCTACGAGCAGTACTTC,CASSPSTGDSYEQYF
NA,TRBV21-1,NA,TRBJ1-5,TGTGCCAGCAGCAAATATGGCAGGGGTAGGGATCAGCCCCAGCATTTT,CASSKYGRGRDQPQHF
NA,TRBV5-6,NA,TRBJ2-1,TGTGCCAGCAGCGGGCTACACAATGAGCAGTTCTTC,CASSGLHNEQFF
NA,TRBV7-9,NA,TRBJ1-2,TGTGCCAGCAGCTTAGAGTTGCCGAGACACCGTAACTATGGCTACACCTTC,CASSLELPRHRNYGYTF
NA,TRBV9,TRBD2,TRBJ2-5,TGTGCCAGCAGCGGGAGCGGGGTTGAGACCCAGTACTTC,CASSGSGVETQYF
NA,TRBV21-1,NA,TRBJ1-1,TGTGCCAGCAGCACAGGGGTGAACACTGAAGCTTTCTTT,CASSTGVNTEAFF
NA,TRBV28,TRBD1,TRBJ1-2,TGTGCCAGCAGTTTAAGGACAGGGTATGGTGGCTACACCTTC,CASSLRTGYGGYTF
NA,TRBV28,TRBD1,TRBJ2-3,TGTGCCAGCAGCCGGGACAGGGGGCTCACAGATACGCAGTATTTT,CASSRDRGLTDTQYF
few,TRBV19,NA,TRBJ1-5,TGTGCCAGTAGTACAGGGGCATATAGCAATCAGCCCCAGCATTTT,CASSTGAYSNQPQHF
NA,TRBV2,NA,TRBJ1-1,TGTGCCAGCAGTCATTACGACGGAGAGAACACTGAAGCTTTCTTT,CASSHYDGENTEAFF
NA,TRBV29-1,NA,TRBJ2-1,TGCAGCGTTGATCGGGGGGACAGGTACAATGAGCAGTTCTTC,CSVDRGDRYNEQFF
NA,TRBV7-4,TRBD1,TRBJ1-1,TGTGCCAGCAGCATGACAGGGGTCATGGGCACTGAAGCTTTCTTT,CASSMTGVMGTEAFF
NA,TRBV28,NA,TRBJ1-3,TGTGCCAGCAGTTTGACAGGCATACCCTCTGGAAACACCATATATTTT,CASSLTGIPSGNTIYF
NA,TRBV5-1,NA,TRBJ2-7,TGCGCCAGCAGCCCCCTCTTTTCCGGGCCTTCAGGGGAGCAGTACTTC,CASSPLFSGPSGEQYF
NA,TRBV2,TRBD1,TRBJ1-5,TGTGCCAGCAGTTTCGACGCAGGGGGCTTGAATCAGCCCCAGCATTTT,CASSFDAGGLNQPQHF
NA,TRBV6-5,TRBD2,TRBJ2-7,TGTGCCAGCAGTCGGGAGGGGACGCCCCACTACGAGCAGTACTTC,CASSREGTPHYEQYF
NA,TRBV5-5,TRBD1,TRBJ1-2,TGTGCCAGCAGCTATATGCAGGGGGCCTCGGGTTATGGCTACACCTTC,CASSYMQGASGYGYTF
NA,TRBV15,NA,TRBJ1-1,TGTGCCACCAGCAGAGATCTCGTGGGCCCTGAAGCTTTCTTT,CATSRDLVGPEAFF
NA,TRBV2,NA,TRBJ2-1,TGTGCCAGCAGTGAAGCAGGGGCCAGGGTTAGGCTCTACAATGAGCAGTTCTTC,CASSEAGARVRLYNEQFF
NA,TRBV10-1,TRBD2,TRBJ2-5,TGCGCCAGCAGTGAGGGACTAGCGGGAGGAGAGACCCAGTACTTC,CASSEGLAGGETQYF
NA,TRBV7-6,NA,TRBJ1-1,TGTGCCAGCAGCGCGGGAACCGAGGACACTGAAGCTTTCTTT,CASSAGTEDTEAFF
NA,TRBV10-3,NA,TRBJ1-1,TGTGCCATCAGTGAAGGAGTCAGGGGGAACACTGAAGCTTTCTTT,CAISEGVRGNTEAFF
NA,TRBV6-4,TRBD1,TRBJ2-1,TGTGCCAGCAGTGGACAGGGGGCGGACTACAATGAGCAGTTCTTC,CASSGQGADYNEQFF
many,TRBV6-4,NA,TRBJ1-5,TGTGCCAGCAGTGAGAGGGACAATCAGCCCCAGCATTTT,CASSERDNQPQHF
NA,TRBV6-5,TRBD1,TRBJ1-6,TGTGCCAGCAGTGTCGGGACAGACTATAATTCACCCCTCCACTTT,CASSVGTDYNSPLHF
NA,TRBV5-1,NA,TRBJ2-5,TGCGCCAGCAGTCGGCGGGACTTGAATCAAGAGACCCAGTACTTC,CASSRRDLNQETQYF
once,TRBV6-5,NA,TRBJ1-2,TGTGCCAGCAGTTATGTTGGGGGGGACTATGGCTACACCTTC,CASSYVGGDYGYTF
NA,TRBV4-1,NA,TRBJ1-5,TGCGCCAGCAGCCAGGGGGGTAATCAGCCCCAGCATTTT,CASSQGGNQPQHF
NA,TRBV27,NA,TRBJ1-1,TGTGCCAGCAGTTTTTCGTTCGGCACTGAAGCTTTCTTT,CASSFSFGTEAFF
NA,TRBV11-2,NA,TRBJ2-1,TGTGCCAGCAGCTTAGTATCAGGGTCCTACAATGAGCAGTTCTTC,CASSLVSGSYNEQFF
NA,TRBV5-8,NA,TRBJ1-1,TGTGCCAGCAGCGTATCACAGGAGAACACTGAAGCTTTCTTT,CASSVSQENTEAFF
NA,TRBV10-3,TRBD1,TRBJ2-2,TGTGCCATCAGTGAGTTGGGCGGACAGGCGACCGGGGAGCTGTTTTTT,CAISELGGQATGELFF
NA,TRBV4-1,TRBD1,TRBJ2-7,TGCGCCAGCAGCTACCGGACAGGGCCCTACGAGCAGTACTTC,CASSYRTGPYEQYF